The subject of this entry is one TCR beta chain. This sample was taken from a study of control samples from healthy donors and cancer patients. Sequencing was performed with immunoSEQ multiplex PCR; in TCRdb, only in-frame clones are kept and a portion is missing. The data show tens of thousands of clones, with around 84% seen just once and 2.9% held by the top ten. The sequenced material came from PBMCs. The TCR was taken from a woman aged 45-59 years with lung cancer.

The CDR3: CASSQPRSGTGINVELFF. CDR3 nucleotides: TGTGCCAGCAGCCAACCCAGGTCGGGGACAGGGATTAATGTGGAACTGTTTTTT. V gene TRBV4-2 combines with J gene TRBJ1-4; 9 nucleotides match TRBD1. Trimming took 2 bases from V and 12 from J; bases not matched to a gene: 19. Germline CDR1 reads LGHNA; CDR2 reads YNFKEQ. The CDR3 is 18 amino acids.